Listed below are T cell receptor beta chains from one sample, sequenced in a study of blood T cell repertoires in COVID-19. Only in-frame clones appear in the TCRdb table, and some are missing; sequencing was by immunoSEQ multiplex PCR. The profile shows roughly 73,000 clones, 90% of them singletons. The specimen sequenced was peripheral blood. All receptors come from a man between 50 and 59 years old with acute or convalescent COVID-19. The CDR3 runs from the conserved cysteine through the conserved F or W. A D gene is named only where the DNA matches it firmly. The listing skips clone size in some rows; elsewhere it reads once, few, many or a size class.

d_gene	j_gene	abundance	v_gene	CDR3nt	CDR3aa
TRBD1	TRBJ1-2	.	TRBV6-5	TGTGCCAGCAGGAAAGGACAGGGCCCCTATGGCTACACCTTC	CASRKGQGPYGYTF
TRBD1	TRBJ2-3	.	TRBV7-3	TGTGCCAGCAGCCCACAGGGGTATTTTACAGATACGCAGTATTTT	CASSPQGYFTDTQYF
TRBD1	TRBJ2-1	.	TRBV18	TGTGCCAGCTCACCTAGGACAGGGGGGAATGAGCAGTTCTTC	CASSPRTGGNEQFF
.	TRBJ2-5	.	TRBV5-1	TGCGCCAGCACCCGACAGATCCAAGAGACCCAGTACTTC	CASTRQIQETQYF
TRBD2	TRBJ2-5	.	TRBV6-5	TGTGCCAGCAGGGATGGTAGCGGGGGGAAAGAGACCCAGTACTTC	CASRDGSGGKETQYF
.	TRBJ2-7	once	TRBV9	TGTGCCAGCAGCGTAGCAGCGCCTAGCTCCTACGAGCAGTACTTC	CASSVAAPSSYEQYF
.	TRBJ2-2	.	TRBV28	TGTGCCAGCAGTAAAGCGGGCCCGAACACCGGGGAGCTGTTTTTT	CASSKAGPNTGELFF
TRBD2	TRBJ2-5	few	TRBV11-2	TGTGCCAGCAGCTTTCTAGCGGGGGACCAAGAGACCCAGTACTTC	CASSFLAGDQETQYF
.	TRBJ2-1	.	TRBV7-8	TGTGCCAGCAGCTTAGCGCTCGGGGGACTCAATGAGCAGTTCTTC	CASSLALGGLNEQFF
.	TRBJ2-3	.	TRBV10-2	TGCGCCAGCAGGGGACTCGTCGGAGATACGCAGTATTTT	CASRGLVGDTQYF
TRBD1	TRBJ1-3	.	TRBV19	TGTGCCAGTAGTTTACACAGGGGGCGAGGAAACACCATATATTTT	CASSLHRGRGNTIYF
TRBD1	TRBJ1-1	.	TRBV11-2	TGTGCCAGCAGCTCTCTTCGGGACAGGCGGTTAGGGACTGAAGCTTTCTTT	CASSSLRDRRLGTEAFF
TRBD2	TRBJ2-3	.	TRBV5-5	TGTGCCAGCAGCTTGGTCGGCGGGGGGCGATCAGATACGCAGTATTTT	CASSLVGGGRSDTQYF
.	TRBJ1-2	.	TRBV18	TGTGCCAGCTCGCCACTCAAGGGGGATGGCTACACCTTC	CASSPLKGDGYTF
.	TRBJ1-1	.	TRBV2	TGTGCCAGCAGTGAAAGCGGGGGCAGTTACACTGAAGCTTTCTTT	CASSESGGSYTEAFF
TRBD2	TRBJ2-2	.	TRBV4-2	TGTGCCAGCAGCCAAGATATTGGCCTAGCGGGTCAAGGGCTAGACGGGGAGCTGTTTTTT	CASSQDIGLAGQGLDGELFF
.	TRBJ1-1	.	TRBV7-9	TGTGCCAGCAGCTTAGACAGGGTGGACTACACTGAAGCTTTCTTT	CASSLDRVDYTEAFF
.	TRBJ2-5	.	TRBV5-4	TGTGCCAGCAGCTTCATCGGGTCCCAAGAGACCCAGTACTTC	CASSFIGSQETQYF
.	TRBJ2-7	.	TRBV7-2	TGTGCCAGCAGCTTAATCCCTCGTTTGAGCTACGAGCAGTACTTC	CASSLIPRLSYEQYF
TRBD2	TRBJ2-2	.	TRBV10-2	TGCGCCAGCAGTGGGGGACTAGCGGGAGGCCTCCTGCGTGATATCGGGGAGCTGTTTTTT	CASSGGLAGGLLRDIGELFF
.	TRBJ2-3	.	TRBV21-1	TGTGCCAGCAGCAAGGATGGCCTAGCGGGATGCACAGATACGCAGTATTTT	CASSKDGLAGCTDTQYF
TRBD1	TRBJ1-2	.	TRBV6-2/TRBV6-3	TGTGCCAGCAGCAGACCACAGGGGGCGGAGGACTATGGCTACACCTTC	CASSRPQGAEDYGYTF
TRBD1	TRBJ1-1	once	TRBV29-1	TGCAGCGTTGAACCGGGACAGGGGCTCACTGAAGCTTTCTTT	CSVEPGQGLTEAFF
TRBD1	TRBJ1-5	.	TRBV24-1	TGTGCCACCAGTGACAGGCAGGGGGCGAGCAATCAGCCCCAGCATTTT	CATSDRQGASNQPQHF
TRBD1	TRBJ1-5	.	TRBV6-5	TGTGCCAGCAGGTTCTCCAGGGGGAGCAATCAGCCCCAGCATTTT	CASRFSRGSNQPQHF
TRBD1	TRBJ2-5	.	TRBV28	TGTGCCAGCAGTACGGGACAGGAGAAGACCCAGTACTTC	CASSTGQEKTQYF
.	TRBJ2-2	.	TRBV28	TGTGCCAGCAGTTTCTATAACACCGGGGAGCTGTTTTTT	CASSFYNTGELFF
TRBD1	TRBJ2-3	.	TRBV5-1	TGCGCCAGCAGCTTGGGACAGGGTTCGGATACGCAGTATTTT	CASSLGQGSDTQYF
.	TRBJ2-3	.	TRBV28	TGTGCCAGTGGGGCAGGGCTACAGTATTTT	CASGAGLQYF
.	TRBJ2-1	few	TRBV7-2	TGTGCCAGCAGCTTAGCCTGGGCGGCCCAGGGTGAGCAGTTCTTC	CASSLAWAAQGEQFF
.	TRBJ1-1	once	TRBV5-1	TGCGCCAGCAGCTTACAGGGTCCCCCGAACACTGAAGCTTTCTTT	CASSLQGPPNTEAFF
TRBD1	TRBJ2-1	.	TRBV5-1	TGCGCCAGCAGCTTTGTACTGGACAGGGCCGATGAGCAGTTCTTC	CASSFVLDRADEQFF
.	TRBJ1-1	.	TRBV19	TGTGCCAGTAGTATCCTGGCGGACAGTCTTAACACTGAAGCTTTCTTT	CASSILADSLNTEAFF
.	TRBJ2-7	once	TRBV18	TGTGCCAGCTCCACCAGTGGAGGGGGCCCCTACGAGCAGTACTTC	CASSTSGGGPYEQYF
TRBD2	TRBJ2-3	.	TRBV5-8	TGTGCCAGCAGTGGGACTAGCGGGGGATCTCTGACAGATACGCAGTATTTT	CASSGTSGGSLTDTQYF
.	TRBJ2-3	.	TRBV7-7	TGTGCTAGCAGCTCCCAAGCGGGTCTAGATACGCAGTATTTT	CASSSQAGLDTQYF
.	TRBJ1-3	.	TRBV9	TGTGCCAGCAGCGCTGAGGGGGGGCACAGTGGAAACACCATATATTTT	CASSAEGGHSGNTIYF
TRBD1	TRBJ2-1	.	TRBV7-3	TGTGCCAGCAGCAAAGGACAGGGGCGACAAGAGCAGTTCTTC	CASSKGQGRQEQFF
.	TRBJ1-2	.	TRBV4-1	TGCGCCAGCAGCCAAAACAGTAACTATGGCTACACCTTC	CASSQNSNYGYTF
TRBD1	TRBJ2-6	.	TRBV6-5	TGTGCCAGCAGCCACAGGGGATCTGGGGCCAACGTCCTGACTTTC	CASSHRGSGANVLTF
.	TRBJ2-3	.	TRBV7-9	TGTGCCAGCAGCTCATGGCCGGATACGCAGTATTTT	CASSSWPDTQYF
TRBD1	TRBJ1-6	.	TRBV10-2	TGCGCCAGCAGGGAGACAGGGGTTGGGTCACCCCTCCACTTT	CASRETGVGSPLHF
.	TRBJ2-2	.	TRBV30	TGTGCCTGGATAAGACAGGTGAACACCGGGGAGCTGTTTTTT	CAWIRQVNTGELFF
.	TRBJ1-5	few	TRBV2	TGTGCCAGCAGTGTAGGAGGCGGGGATTATCAGCCCCAGCATTTT	CASSVGGGDYQPQHF
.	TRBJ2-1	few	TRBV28	TGTGCCAGCAACGTAGCTTTCCTTTCTTCCAATGAGCAGTTCTTC	CASNVAFLSSNEQFF
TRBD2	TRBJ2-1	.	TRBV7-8	TGTGCCAGCAGCTTAGGCGGCGGGAGGGGTTTTGAGCAGTTCTTC	CASSLGGGRGFEQFF
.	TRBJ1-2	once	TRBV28	TGTGCCAGCAGACTAACACCTTACTATGGCTACACCTTC	CASRLTPYYGYTF
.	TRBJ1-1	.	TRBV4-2	TGTGCCAGCAGCCACGACTTGAACACTGAAGCTTTCTTT	CASSHDLNTEAFF
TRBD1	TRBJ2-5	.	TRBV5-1	TGCGCCAGCCGCCGGGACAGTTTCCAAGAGACCCAGTACTTC	CASRRDSFQETQYF
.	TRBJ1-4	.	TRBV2	TGTGCCAGCACGGCACAGAAATCAACTAATGAAAAACTGTTTTTT	CASTAQKSTNEKLFF
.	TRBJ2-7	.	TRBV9	TGTGCCAGCAGCTCCGGGGGAGGACTCTCCTACGAGCAGTACTTC	CASSSGGGLSYEQYF
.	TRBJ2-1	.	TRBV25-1	TGTGCCAGCAGTGACCTGACAGCCTCCTACAATGAGCAGTTCTTC	CASSDLTASYNEQFF
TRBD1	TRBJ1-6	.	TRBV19	TGTGCCAGTAGTGTGCTCGCGACAGGGCGTAATTCACCCCTCCACTTT	CASSVLATGRNSPLHF
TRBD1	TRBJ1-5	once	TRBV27	TGTGCCAGCAGTTTGGGACAGGGGTATCAGCCCCAGCATTTT	CASSLGQGYQPQHF
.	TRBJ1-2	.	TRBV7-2	TGTGCCAGCAGCCCCCGGGGTCCCCTATTGGGCTACACCTTC	CASSPRGPLLGYTF
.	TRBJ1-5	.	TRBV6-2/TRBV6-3	TGTGCCAGCAGTTGGGAGTCAAGCAATCAGCCCCAGCATTTT	CASSWESSNQPQHF
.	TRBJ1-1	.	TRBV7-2	TGTGCCAGTACAGAGAATAGGAACACTGAAGCTTTCTTT	CASTENRNTEAFF